This T cell receptor (beta chain) was sequenced in a study of OX40 agonist ivuxolimab in advanced cancers. Findings and limits, study-wide: Low clonal expansion, among the lowest seen, marked partial responders at 0.1-3.0 mg/kg.

Blood specimens came from baseline, cycle 4 day 1, and cycle 7 day 1. V lost 0 bases and J lost 8; bases outside the gene matches: 3. Per germline, CDR1 SGHKS and CDR2 YYEKEE (reference sequence). This CDR3 is built from 13 residues. This clone was recorded a few times. What it recognizes is unknown. The repertoire was sequenced with immunoSEQ multiplex PCR; TCRdb's copy has only in-frame clones and lacks some. The data show about 33,000 clones, about 73% seen once. Specimen: CD4+ or CD8+ T cells sorted from blood, collected in a trial of the OX40 agonist ivuxolimab. This receptor was identified in an adult with an advanced solid tumor such as melanoma, head and neck, liver or kidney cancer. The chain uses TRBV5-5 and TRBJ1-2; 8 bases line up with TRBD1. CDR3 sequence: CASSLGTGRGYTF. DNA of the CDR3: TGTGCCAGCAGCTTGGGGACAGGGCGAGGCTACACCTTC. The full variable domain, its missing parts supplied by reference TRBV5-5 and TRBJ1-2, is DAGVTQSPTHLIKTRGQQVTLRCSPISGHKSVSWYQQVLGQGPQFIFQYYEKEERGRGNFPDRFSARQFPNYSSELNVNALLLGDSALYLCASSLGTGRGYTFGSGTRLTVV.